The source of this T cell receptor beta chain is a study of T cells expressing NK-cell markers. Across the study: According to the study, TCR beta repertoires originated from sorted CD3+CD56+NKG2C+, CD3+CD56+NKG2C- and CD3+CD56-NKG2C+ T cells. Seven HCMV-seropositive donors and one seronegative donor made up the eight sequenced donors.

Study outcomes and limitations: Whether the expanded NKG2C+ T cell clones recognized HCMV remained unclear.

TCRdb reworked the 5' RACE reads into one entry per CDR3 protein, no DNA. The specimen's table records some 150,000 distinct CDR3 sequences. The germline gives CDR1 LGHNA, CDR2 YNFKEQ. The CDR3 runs 13 residues. About this clonotype itself: As yet, its antigen is unknown.

The chain uses TRBV4-2 and TRBJ2-7. The receptor was isolated from a man younger than 35 in good health. The sample taken for sequencing was blood T cells: a sorted CD56 or NKG2C T cell subset, CD4+ or CD8+ T cells, or bulk PBMC T cells (not recorded which). The CDR3 loop reads CASSDNGVNEQYF.